The 20 T cell receptor beta chains below were found in one sample sequenced in a study of T-cell reconstitution after alpha-beta-depleted transplantation in children (dated by TCRdb to 2016 to 2017). Libraries were made using PCR. The sequencer listed for this sample is Illumina HiSeq 2500. TCR libraries were prepared with molecular barcoding, using unique molecular identifiers to normalize TCRbeta repertoire quantification. Clones were called with MiXCR by TCRdb after fastp trimmed the public reads at Q25, and only in-frame beta chains were retained. Rows with a matching CDR3 protein are joined into one entry that keeps the most common DNA and genes. Recorded for this sample are around 680,000 distinct CDR3 sequences; approximately 15% of them occurred a single time. The top ten constitute about 1.1% of the sample. Sequenced material: PBMCs from the stem cell graft donor, taken from the stem cell graft. These receptors all come from a human donor who donated a stem cell graft to a child with acute myeloid leukemia.

The genes are TRBV20-1 and TRBJ1-3; 7 positions agree with TRBD1. The J segment lost 4 bases and the V segment lost 1 base, leaving 7 bases of the junction unmatched. The CDR3 contains 15 residues. Germline assignment: CDR1 DFQATT and CDR2 SNEGSKA (reference sequence). CDR3 amino acids: CSARAPTGSGNTIYF. CDR3 coding DNA: TGCAGTGCTAGAGCCCCGACAGGGAGCGGAAACACCATATATTTT.

This rearrangement joins TRBV6-2 or TRBV6-3 to TRBJ1-5; 8 bases are a match to TRBD1. Germline CDR1 is MNHEY and CDR2 is SVGEGT. Trimming at V came to 2 bases and at J to 11 bases, leaving 11 bases not matched to a gene. The CDR3 contains 15 residues. This CDR3 is CASSYDRGANSAQHF. The CDR3 bases are TGTGCCAGCAGTTACGACAGGGGCGCAAACAGTGCCCAGCATTTT.

As to this clonotype: A read error may account for a junction end that differs from germline. The gene calls are TRBV12-3 or TRBV12-4 and TRBJ1-2; possibly TRBD1 for D (5 bases). The CDR3 extends over 13 amino acids. The CDR3 sequence is CSSSPDRNYGYTF. For the CDR3, the DNA is TGTTCCAGCAGTCCTGACAGAAACTATGGCTACACCTTC.

The V call is TRBV29-1, the J call TRBJ2-5; 9 bases align to TRBD1. The trim removed 7 bases at V and 4 bases at J, leaving 4 bases unmatched. Per the germline V gene, CDR1 is SQVTM and CDR2 is ANQGSEA. The CDR3 runs 12 residues. The CDR3 spells CSAYRGRETQYF. Written as DNA, the CDR3 is TGCAGCGCCTACAGGGGGCGAGAGACCCAGTACTTC.

This clonotype was seen ten or more times. The rearrangement uses TRBV15 and TRBJ2-4; unclear D gene. CDR1 and CDR2 (germline): LNHNV, YYDKDF (reference sequence). The CDR3 contains 15 residues. Trimming stripped 0 bases from V and 1 base from J, with 7 bases between. The CDR3 loop is CATSRDLGAKNIQYF. CDR3 in DNA: TGTGCCACCAGCAGAGACTTGGGGGCCAAAAACATTCAGTACTTC.

As for this clonotype: A much larger clone differs from this one at a single base, so this may be a read error. V is TRBV6-5 and J is TRBJ2-7; D gene uncertain. The CDR3 runs to 11 residues. Germline assignment: CDR1 MNHEY and CDR2 SVGAGI. V lost 2 bases to trimming and J lost 9 bases, with 8 bases between them. The DNA of the CDR3 is TGTGCCAGCAGTTACCTCCACGTGCAGTACTTC. Translating it yields CASSYLHVQYF.

This clonotype was seen many times. This sequence joins TRBV20-1 and TRBJ1-2; D gene ambiguous. In germline, CDR1 is DFQATT, CDR2 SNEGSKA (reference sequence). The CDR3 extends over 12 amino acids. The V and J ends lost 4 bases and 8 bases respectively, with 14 bases between them. The CDR3 sequence is CSATGPGPGYTF. The CDR3 DNA follows: TGCAGTGCTACGGGTCCTGGGCCAGGCTACACCTTC.

This clonotype appeared a few times. J is TRBJ1-1 and V is TRBV10-3; no reliable D call. This CDR3 has 15 amino acids. Deletions cut 0 bases from V and 1 base from J, with 9 bases between. The germline gives CDR1 ENHRY, CDR2 SYGVKD. CDR3 sequence reads: CAISESGRTNTEAFF. Here the CDR3 DNA reads TGTGCCATCAGTGAGTCGGGCAGGACGAACACTGAAGCTTTCTTT.

The chain uses TRBV11-2 and TRBJ2-5; 7 bases align to TRBD1. With V trimmed by 1 base and J by 2 bases, 4 bases remained unmatched. This CDR3 is 15 amino acids long. CDR1 and CDR2 (germline): SGHAT, FQNNGV. The CDR3: CASSLVGTEQETQYF. The CDR3 bases are TGTGCCAGCAGCTTAGTTGGGACAGAGCAAGAGACCCAGTACTTC.

The chain combines TRBV12-3 or TRBV12-4 with TRBJ2-5, with 7 bases aligning to TRBD2. V trimming: 2 bases; J trimming: 4 bases; junction bases outside the gene matches: 10. CDR3 length: 16 residues. CDR3 coding DNA: TGTGCCAGCAGTTTATGGGAGGGTGGGGCGGCAGAGACCCAGTACTTC. Its protein product is CASSLWEGGAAETQYF.

The rearrangement uses TRBV21-1 and TRBJ2-2; whether TRBD2, the table's D call, matches the DNA was not checked. TRBV21-1 has pseudogene status. This CDR3 contains 18 residues. The CDR3 region has the DNA TGTGCCAGCAGCAAAGGGGCTAGCGGATGGGTGAACACCGGGGAGCTGTTTTTT. Its translation is CASSKGASGWVNTGELFF.

A word on this clonotype: This could be a read error, since a much larger clone is one nucleotide away. The rearrangement uses TRBV20-1 and TRBJ2-2, with a weak D call TRBD2 (6 bases). This CDR3 contains 12 residues. Germline lookup yields CDR1 DFQATT and CDR2 SNEGSKA (reference sequence). The CDR3: CGAAGEAGELFF. The CDR3 nucleotides read TGCGGTGCGGCTGGGGAGGCCGGGGAGCTGTTTTTT.

This clonotype was seen ten or more times. The chain has TRBV20-1 and TRBJ2-6, with D perhaps matching TRBD2 (6 bases). V lost 5 bases and J lost 0, with 17 bases in between. The germline V gene has CDR1 DFQATT and CDR2 SNEGSKA (reference sequence). The CDR3 has 17 amino acids. This CDR3 is CSASYPGSRSGANVLTF. CDR3 sequence (DNA): TGCAGTGCTTCTTACCCCGGGAGCCGCTCTGGGGCCAACGTCCTGACTTTC.

This clonotype was counted at least ten times. The genes are TRBV6-1 and TRBJ1-2, with D possibly TRBD1 on 5 matching bases. V was pared by 7 bases and J by 2 bases, with 14 bases between. CDR3 length: 14 amino acids. The germline V gene has CDR1 MNHNS and CDR2 SASEGT. The CDR3 here is CASTKYKGNYGYTF. For the CDR3, the DNA is TGTGCCAGCACCAAGTATAAGGGGAACTATGGCTACACCTTC.

This clonotype showed up many times. The J gene is TRBJ1-1, the V gene TRBV6-5; D not certain. There are 14 residues in the CDR3. Trimming took off 2 bases at V and 1 base at J, with 8 bases between the two ends. Germline lookup yields CDR1 MNHEY and CDR2 SVGAGI. CDR3 protein: CASSYGPANTEAFF. CDR3 bases: TGTGCCAGCAGTTACGGCCCCGCGAACACTGAAGCTTTCTTT.

In regard to this clonotype: A much larger clone differs by one base, so this may be a read error. V is TRBV12-3 or TRBV12-4 and J is TRBJ2-7; tentatively, D is TRBD1 (6 bases). V was cut by 5 bases and J by 9 bases, with 17 bases left in between. The CDR3 is made up of 13 amino acids. CDR3 sequence: CASSGDTPLPQYF. CDR3 DNA sequence: TGTGCCAGCAGTGGGGACACTCCTTTGCCGCAGTACTTC.

The V and J genes are TRBV29-1 and TRBJ1-2; 8 positions match TRBD1. Germline CDR1 is SQVTM and CDR2 is ANQGSEA. J was trimmed by 8 bases and V by 6 bases; bases with no gene match: 8. The CDR3 consists of 12 residues. This CDR3 is CSVTQGAEGYTF. The CDR3 DNA reads as TGCAGCGTCACGCAGGGGGCAGAAGGCTACACCTTC.

This clonotype was counted ten times or more. V and J are TRBV20-1 and TRBJ1-4, with D unresolved. V was clipped by 6 bases and J by 1 base, with 18 bases between them. CDR3 length equals 16 residues. Per germline, CDR1 DFQATT and CDR2 SNEGSKA (reference sequence). The CDR3 sequence is CSAVFPRRKTNEKLFF. For the CDR3, the DNA is TGCAGTGCCGTGTTTCCACGGCGGAAAACTAATGAAAAACTGTTTTTT.

The V and J genes are TRBV12-3 or TRBV12-4 and TRBJ2-1; 7 bases are shared with TRBD1. The length of the CDR3 is 16 residues. J was trimmed by 0 bases and V by 6 bases; bases with no gene match: 8. CDR3 amino acids: CASRRGQPSSYNEQFF. In DNA, the CDR3 is TGTGCCAGCAGAAGGGGACAGCCGAGCTCCTACAATGAGCAGTTCTTC.

This chain connects TRBV20-1 to TRBJ2-5; the D gene is possibly TRBD2 (5 bases). The CDR3 length is 13 residues. Germline CDR1 and CDR2: DFQATT and SNEGSKA (reference sequence). Trimming removed 4 bases at V and 3 bases at J, with 12 bases between. For the CDR3, the DNA is TGCAGTGCTACGGGGAAGCGTAAAGAGACCCAGTACTTC. Translation gives CSATGKRKETQYF.